This T cell receptor (beta chain) was sequenced in a study of T cell changes during pregnancy in multiple sclerosis. Trimming shortened V by 6 bases and J by 4 bases, and 10 bases separated the two germline ends. The CDR3 has 13 residues. Germline assignment: CDR1 SNHLY and CDR2 FYNNEI. Measured with immunoSEQ multiplex PCR; TCRdb has only the in-frame clones, and not every one. The sample lists 13,000 or so clones, 85% to 95% occurring once. The V gene is TRBV2, the J gene TRBJ1-5; possibly TRBD1 for D (6 bases). The source is a female donor in good health, enrolled as a control in a pregnancy study. The input for sequencing was peripheral blood, taken in the second trimester of pregnancy. CDR3 region: CASREDSNQPQHF. For the CDR3, the DNA is TGTGCCAGCAGGGAGGACAGTAATCAGCCCCAGCATTTT.